One sample yielded the 8 T cell receptor beta chains listed below, sequenced in a study of T cell responses to AZD1222 COVID-19 vaccine (dated by TCRdb to 2020 to 2022). Per the publication, the time point label means: baseline before first vaccination. The library relied on the immunoSEQ multiplex PCR assay. The immuneACCESS repertoire file appears here via TCRdb, limited to in-frame rearrangements. These files lack a portion of the clones; in checked studies, under half of the deficit traces to unresolved V genes, and the cause of the others is not known. In this sample the table shows 180,000 or so clones, around 88% of which occur a single time. Of the sample, about 7.2% falls within the top ten clones. The sample consisted of peripheral blood, taken on day 0 of AZD1222 vaccination. All receptors come from an adult in good health.

The rearrangement joins TRBV27 to TRBJ1-2, with D maybe TRBD1 (5 bases). The CDR3 contains 18 residues. Germline loops: CDR1 MNHEY, CDR2 SMNVEV (reference sequence). V was pared by 5 bases and J by 1 base, with 23 bases between. The DNA of the CDR3 is TGTGCCAGCAGTCTCATAAACCCTCAATGGGGCCGTAACTATGGCTACACCTTC. It yields the protein CASSLINPQWGRNYGYTF.

Concerning this clone itself: Other DNA sequences in the same sample also yield this CDR3. The V and J genes are TRBV4-1 and TRBJ2-7; 8 bases are shared with TRBD1. Germline CDR1 is MGHRA and CDR2 is YSYEKL. The CDR3 is made up of 16 amino acids. V shed 1 base, J shed 4 bases, and the junction held 9 bases outside the gene matches. CDR3 region: CASSQAPDRVTYEQYF. The DNA of the CDR3 is TGCGCCAGCAGCCAAGCTCCGGACAGGGTAACGTACGAGCAGTACTTC.

The gene calls are TRBV12-3 or TRBV12-4 and TRBJ2-2; D unclear. Trimming removed 3 bases at V and 2 bases at J, with 4 bases between. This CDR3 is 13 amino acids long. The CDR3 DNA is TGTGCCAGCAGTTTTATAAACACCGGGGAGCTGTTTTTT. It specifies CASSFINTGELFF.

This chain uses TRBV6-2 or TRBV6-3 with TRBJ2-7; 7 bases agree with TRBD2. J lost 1 base, V lost 4 bases, and 4 bases had no gene match. Germline V gene lookup returns CDR1 MNHEY and CDR2 SVGEGT. CDR3 size: 14 residues. CDR3 sequence (DNA): TGTGCCAGCAGTTGGGGCGGGGGTTCCTACGAGCAGTACTTC. This codes for CASSWGGGSYEQYF.

The chain carries TRBV30 and TRBJ2-3; D possibly corresponds to TRBD2 (5 bases). This CDR3 is 13 amino acids long. Trimming took 4 bases from V and 2 from J, leaving 10 bases between them. Germline-derived CDR1 and CDR2 are GTSNPN and SVGIG (reference sequence). Here the CDR3 reads CAWKRTATDTQYF. CDR3 sequence (DNA): TGTGCCTGGAAGCGGACTGCCACAGATACGCAGTATTTT.

The chain combines TRBV7-3 with TRBJ1-2; perhaps TRBD1 as D (5 bases). CDR1 is SGHTA and CDR2 is FQGTGA in the germline V gene. The CDR3 contains 14 residues. The germline V and J ends were trimmed by 4 bases and 8 bases, with 17 bases remaining between them. In DNA, the CDR3 is TGTGCCAGCAGCTCCCAAGCAGGGAAAGGGGGCTACACCTTC. It encodes CASSSQAGKGGYTF.

This chain links TRBV27 with TRBJ2-3, with TRBD1 matching over 7 bases. V gave up 0 bases and J gave up 4 bases; unmatched junction bases: 4. From germline, CDR1 is MNHEY and CDR2 SMNVEV (reference sequence). CDR3 length: 15 amino acids. The CDR3 sequence: CASSLSNTGADTQYF. In nucleotides, the CDR3 is TGTGCCAGCAGTTTATCGAATACAGGGGCAGATACGCAGTATTTT.

The J gene is TRBJ1-5, the V gene TRBV2; TRBD1 might be the D (6 bases). V was pared by 5 bases and J by 5 bases, with 13 bases between. The CDR3 covers 14 residues. Germline V CDR1 and CDR2: SNHLY, FYNNEI. The CDR3 sequence is CASSPGGAHQPQHF. The CDR3 DNA reads TGTGCCAGCAGTCCGGGGGGGGCCCATCAGCCCCAGCATTTT. Full variable domain (remainder filled in from reference TRBV2 and TRBJ1-5): EPEVTQTPSHQVTQMGQEVILRCVPISNHLYFYWYRQILGQKVEFLVSFYNNEISEKSEIFDDQFSVERPDGSNFTLKIRSTKLEDSAMYFCASSPGGAHQPQHFGDGTRLSIL.